These T cell receptor beta chains were read from a single sample in a study of cytomegalovirus exposure and HLA in healthy donors. Assay: immunoSEQ multiplex PCR; the TCRdb copy retains only in-frame clones and omits some. The profile shows around 91,000 clones, around 78% of them singletons. The sample consisted of PBMCs. Source of these receptors: a male donor in good health and CMV-seropositive. Each CDR3 is given with its conserved first and last residue. The order of the fields is J gene, D gene, V gene, CDR3 protein. D genes are given only for firm matches.

J: TRBJ1-2; D: .; V: TRBV16; CDR3: CASSQFVAVYTF
J: TRBJ2-1; D: .; V: TRBV6-6; CDR3: CASTLRQNYNEQFF
J: TRBJ2-2; D: .; V: TRBV29-1; CDR3: CSVPLRESFTGELFF
J: TRBJ1-5; D: TRBD1; V: TRBV4-1; CDR3: CASSQADRSQPQHF
J: TRBJ1-5; D: .; V: TRBV2; CDR3: CASSEQGHSNQPQHF
J: .; D: .; V: TRBV6-5; CDR3: CASSWSDTRFYEQYF
J: TRBJ2-1; D: TRBD2; V: TRBV25-1; CDR3: CASSLLAGTPNEQFF
J: TRBJ2-1; D: TRBD2; V: TRBV7-9; CDR3: CASSLGTSGRALGNEQFF
J: TRBJ2-7; D: .; V: TRBV28; CDR3: CASSFFPGDYEQYF
J: .; D: .; V: TRBV6-6; CDR3: CASSRLSGPYEQYF
J: TRBJ2-2; D: TRBD1; V: TRBV19; CDR3: CASSTQGARVTGELFF
J: TRBJ2-3; D: TRBD2; V: TRBV5-1; CDR3: CASSSQRGTDTQYF
J: TRBJ2-3; D: TRBD2; V: TRBV5-6; CDR3: CASSLTSGVTDTQYF
J: TRBJ2-1; D: TRBD1; V: TRBV5-1; CDR3: CASSSRPGQERFF
J: TRBJ1-1; D: TRBD1; V: TRBV6-1; CDR3: CAARDRGTEAFF
J: TRBJ2-3; D: .; V: TRBV27; CDR3: CASSLLRGSGTDTQYF
J: TRBJ1-2; D: .; V: TRBV28; CDR3: CASSLPDYGYTF
J: .; D: TRBD2; V: TRBV7-2; CDR3: CASSLGASGRAHEQYF
J: TRBJ1-2; D: TRBD1; V: TRBV15; CDR3: CATSVRTGSGYTF
J: TRBJ2-1; D: TRBD2; V: TRBV19; CDR3: CASSAGGSSYNEQFF
J: TRBJ2-7; D: TRBD2; V: TRBV10-3; CDR3: CATLADRTAEQYF
J: TRBJ2-3; D: TRBD2; V: TRBV6-1; CDR3: CASSEAGLAGGPSDTQYF
J: TRBJ2-6; D: TRBD1; V: TRBV28; CDR3: CASGGTGTSGANVLTF
J: TRBJ2-7; D: TRBD1; V: TRBV10-3; CDR3: CAISELEPGQGTYEQYF
J: TRBJ2-1; D: .; V: TRBV28; CDR3: CASSLREVHNEQFF
J: TRBJ1-1; D: .; V: TRBV19; CDR3: CASSRPGQRTEAFF
J: TRBJ1-3; D: .; V: TRBV5-6; CDR3: CASSFWGLLSSGNTIYF
J: TRBJ2-5; D: TRBD2; V: TRBV18; CDR3: CASSPGTSGQETQYF
J: TRBJ2-7; D: TRBD2; V: TRBV9; CDR3: CASSVAGSGGTPTGEQYF
J: TRBJ2-7; D: .; V: TRBV28; CDR3: CASSFGGRSYEQYF
J: TRBJ1-1; D: .; V: TRBV6-5; CDR3: CASQAGTEAFF
J: TRBJ2-3; D: .; V: TRBV19; CDR3: CASSIVQGQDTQYF
J: TRBJ2-3; D: .; V: TRBV5-1; CDR3: CASNLGLGGTDTQYF
J: TRBJ2-2; D: TRBD1; V: TRBV19; CDR3: CASSILQGAPGELFF
J: TRBJ2-3; D: .; V: TRBV6-5; CDR3: CASSYSPGKITQYF
J: TRBJ2-7; D: .; V: TRBV6-5; CDR3: CASRPTLGSYEQYF
J: TRBJ1-2; D: .; V: TRBV5-1; CDR3: CASSLDPVSYGYTF
J: TRBJ2-5; D: TRBD2; V: TRBV27; CDR3: CASSGWRGGETQYF
J: TRBJ2-1; D: .; V: TRBV7-6; CDR3: CASSLGRGTPSYNEQFF
J: TRBJ1-1; D: .; V: TRBV7-3; CDR3: CASSSTGNTEAFF
J: .; D: TRBD2; V: TRBV15; CDR3: CATSRDSRLAGVAEGYEQYF
J: TRBJ2-7; D: TRBD2; V: TRBV7-2; CDR3: CASSLSVAGGYEQYF
J: TRBJ2-7; D: TRBD1; V: TRBV9; CDR3: CASSRTGSVPSYEQYF
J: TRBJ2-3; D: .; V: TRBV7-9; CDR3: CASSPSGDTQYF
J: TRBJ1-2; D: .; V: TRBV27; CDR3: CASSLSSFVPGLSGGYTF
J: TRBJ2-2; D: .; V: TRBV30; CDR3: CAWSRGTGELFF
J: TRBJ1-1; D: TRBD1; V: TRBV7-3; CDR3: CASSSTGDGAEAFF
J: TRBJ2-1; D: .; V: TRBV13; CDR3: CASSPDRQSSYNEQFF
J: TRBJ1-6; D: .; V: TRBV27; CDR3: CASRYRDPNSPLHF
J: TRBJ1-6; D: .; V: TRBV5-1; CDR3: CASAAADSFNSPLHF
J: TRBJ2-5; D: TRBD2; V: TRBV27; CDR3: CASSLSKREGDQETQYF